This TCR beta chain was captured in a study of blood T cell repertoires in COVID-19. At the level of the study: T cells, B-cell-depleted T cells, or PBMCs supplied cDNA or gDNA.

The germline gives CDR1 MNHNY, CDR2 SVGAGI (reference sequence). This CDR3 region has 12 residues. V shed 2 bases and J shed 5 bases, with 6 bases lying between them. Per the original data handling: Amplifying reference gene primers gave estimates of nucleated cell counts. TCRdb's copy holds only in-frame clones and misses some; the assay was immunoSEQ multiplex PCR. The DNA gave D and trimming, while V, J and clone size come from that table. The sample yields 40,000 to 65,000 clones, more than 70% seen once. This clonotype originated in a man aged 65-85 years with active COVID-19. Sequenced sample: peripheral blood. The rearrangement joins TRBV6-6 to TRBJ2-5; D gene ambiguous. CDR3 residues: CASSYGRETQYF. The CDR3 DNA sequence: TGTGCCAGCAGTTACGGTCGGGAGACCCAGTACTTC.